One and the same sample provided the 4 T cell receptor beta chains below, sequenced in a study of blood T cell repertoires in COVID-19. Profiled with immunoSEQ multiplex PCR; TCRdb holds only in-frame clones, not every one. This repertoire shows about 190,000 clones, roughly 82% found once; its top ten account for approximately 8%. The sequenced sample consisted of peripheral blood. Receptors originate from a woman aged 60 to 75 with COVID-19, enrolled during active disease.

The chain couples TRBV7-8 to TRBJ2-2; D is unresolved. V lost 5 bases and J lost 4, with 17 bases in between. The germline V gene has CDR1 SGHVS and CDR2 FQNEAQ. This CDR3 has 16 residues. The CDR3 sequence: CASSPRNSRSTGELFF. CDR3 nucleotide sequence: TGTGCCAGCAGCCCTAGAAATAGTCGATCCACCGGGGAGCTGTTTTTT.

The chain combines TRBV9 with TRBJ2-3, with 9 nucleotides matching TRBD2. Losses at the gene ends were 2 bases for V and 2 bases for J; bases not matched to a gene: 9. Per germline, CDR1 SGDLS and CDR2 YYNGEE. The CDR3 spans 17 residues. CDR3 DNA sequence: TGTGCCAGCAGCGTCGCTATAGCGGGGGCCCCCACAGATACGCAGTATTTT. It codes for CASSVAIAGAPTDTQYF.

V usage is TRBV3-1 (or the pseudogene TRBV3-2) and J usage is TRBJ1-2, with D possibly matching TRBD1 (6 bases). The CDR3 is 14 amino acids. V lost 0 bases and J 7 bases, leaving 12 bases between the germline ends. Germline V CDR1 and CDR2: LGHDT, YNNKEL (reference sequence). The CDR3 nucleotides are TGTGCCAGCAGCCAAGAAGACAGGAAAGGTGGCTACACCTTC. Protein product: CASSQEDRKGGYTF.

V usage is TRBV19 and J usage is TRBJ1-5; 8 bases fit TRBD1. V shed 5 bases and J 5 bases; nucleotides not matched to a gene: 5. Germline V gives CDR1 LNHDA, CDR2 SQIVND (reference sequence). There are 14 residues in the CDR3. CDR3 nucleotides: TGTGCCAGTAGTGCGGGACAGGTATATCAGCCCCAGCATTTT. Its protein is CASSAGQVYQPQHF. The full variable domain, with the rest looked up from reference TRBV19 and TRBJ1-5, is DGGITQSPKYLFRKEGQNVTLSCEQNLNHDAMYWYRQDPGQGLRLIYYSQIVNDFQKGDIAEGYSVSREKKESFPLTVTSAQKNPTAFYLCASSAGQVYQPQHFGDGTRLSIL.